The present T cell receptor (beta chain) was sequenced within a study of T cells expressing NK-cell markers (TCRdb year 2020). Concerning the study at large: Fewer than ten donors provided sorted CD3+CD56+NKG2C+, CD3+CD56+NKG2C- and CD3+CD56-NKG2C+ T-cell subsets, whose TCR beta-chain repertoires were profiled. Among the eight sequenced donors, seven were HCMV-seropositive and one was HCMV-seronegative. The study sequenced eight donors, all healthy volunteers chosen at random: three men and five women. Sequencing of the libraries produced 2 x 150 bp reads on Illumina HiSeq 2000/2500, MiSeq or NextSeq.

The study at large found these results: Whether the expanded NKG2C-expressing T cell clones were specific for HCMV antigens remained unclear. Those dominant clonotypes were again the most abundant among CD3+CD56-NKG2C+ cells in four donors, at roughly 25-60.1%. In 6 or 7 donors, the dominant CD3+CD56+NKG2C+ clonotypes ranked among the top 10 CD8+ clonotypes, making up roughly 1.0-8% of CD8+ T cells.

Of note for this clonotype: The target of this receptor is not known.

A commercial ELISA kit detecting HCMV-specific IgG in serum was used to determine HCMV serostatus. Ficoll density gradient centrifugation was used to isolate peripheral blood mononuclear cells from blood. Sequencing relied on an Illumina HiSeq 2000. TCR beta cDNA libraries were prepared using 5'RACE template switching, which introduced a universal primer site and unique molecular identifiers. cDNA synthesis was primed from the TCR beta constant segment, followed by two successive PCR amplification steps. As for the authors' bioinformatics: MIGEC was used to demultiplex reads and group reads by UMI, and MiTCR was used to assemble and quantify clonotypes. To exclude erroneous sequences, any TCR cDNA sequence not supported by at least two reads was discarded. The tcR package was used for downstream repertoire analysis, and clonotypes were matched across fractions by CDR3 nucleotide sequence plus V segment. VDJmatch was used to annotate antigen specificity against VDJdb, with one amino acid substitution in CDR3 permitted. TCRdb reprocessed the reads and assigns one entry to each CDR3 protein sequence, leaving out DNA. These V and J calls originate from TCRdb's pipeline instead of the authors' own analysis. This sample's listing comprises 25,000 to 35,000 distinct CDR3 sequences. The top ten hold 60% of the sample.

Looking up the germline V gene yields CDR1 MGHRA and CDR2 YSYEKL. The cysteine opens and the phenylalanine closes a CDR3 of 15 amino acids. No DNA is listed. This clonotype was sampled from a woman between 18 and 70 years old in good health. The chain is assembled from TRBV4-1 and TRBJ2-3; TCRdb selects TRBD1, and the lack of DNA leaves this call unchecked. Sequenced material: blood T cells: a sorted CD56 or NKG2C T cell subset, CD4+ or CD8+ T cells, or bulk PBMC T cells (not recorded which). The CDR3 sequence is CASSQGTISTDTQYF.